The entry below describes one T cell receptor (beta chain). Its antigen is unknown. Clones were read by immunoSEQ multiplex PCR, and TCRdb kept only the in-frame ones, dropping some. The sample includes several thousand clones, 85% of them seen just once. Tissue processing of the graft released intraepithelial and lamina propria lymphocytes from it. This record belongs to a study of graft-versus-host responses after intestinal transplantation. Across the whole study: Multivisceral, liver-intestinal, or isolated intestinal transplants were performed in recipients. General study points: Recipient-marrow GvH clones were detected, some having first appeared in ileum or blood.

CDR1 is LNHDA and CDR2 is SQIVND in the germline V gene (reference sequence). CDR3 length: 13 residues. The trim removed 6 bases at V and 8 bases at J, leaving 5 bases unmatched. The rearrangement links TRBV19 to TRBJ1-2, with 11 bases lining up with TRBD1. The sequencing used ileum tissue, collected 156 days after intestinal transplant. The TCR originated in a human patient who received an intestinal transplant, so some T cells may come from the graft donor. CDR3 protein: CASRKGTGGGYTF. The CDR3 DNA sequence: TGTGCCAGTAGGAAAGGGACAGGGGGAGGCTACACCTTC.